This T cell receptor beta chain was observed in a study of spatial heterogeneity in lung cancer. Study-wide results and limits: Counts of ubiquitous and regional expanded TCRs tracked ubiquitous and regional nonsynonymous mutations, respectively. In tumors, expanded intratumoral alpha and beta TCR counts tracked mutation counts.

From germline, CDR1 is MGHDK and CDR2 SYGVNS. This CDR3 comprises 14 residues. V was trimmed by 5 bases and J by 8 bases, leaving 19 bases between them. This clonotype counts as medium-sized. The antigen is not known. MiXCR was run by TCRdb on the 5' RACE reads, yielding one entry per CDR3 protein. The sample holds approximately 3,000 distinct CDR3 sequences, approximately 16% seen once. This sample's time point: sample taken at primary tumor resection. The input material, whole RNA from tumor, nontumor lung or frozen PBMC, was sequenced unsorted. The J gene is TRBJ2-7, the V gene TRBV25-1; no firm D call. The sample here was lung tumor tissue, taken at surgery. The source of this sequence is a male donor with early-stage non-small cell lung cancer. CDR3 nucleotide sequence: TGTGCCAGCAGTAGCACAAGCTCGGATTTAAAGCAGTACTTC. Protein: CASSSTSSDLKQYF.